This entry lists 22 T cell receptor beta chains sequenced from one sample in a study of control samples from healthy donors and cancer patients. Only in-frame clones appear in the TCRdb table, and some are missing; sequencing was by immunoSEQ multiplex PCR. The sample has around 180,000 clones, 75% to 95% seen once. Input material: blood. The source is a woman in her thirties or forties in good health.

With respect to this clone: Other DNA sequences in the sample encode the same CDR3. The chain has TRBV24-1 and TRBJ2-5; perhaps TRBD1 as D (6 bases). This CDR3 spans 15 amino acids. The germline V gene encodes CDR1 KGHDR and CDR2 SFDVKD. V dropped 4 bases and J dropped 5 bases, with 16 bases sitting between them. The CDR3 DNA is TGTGCCACCAGTGACCCCGGGACATCTGGGGAGACCCAGTACTTC. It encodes CATSDPGTSGETQYF.

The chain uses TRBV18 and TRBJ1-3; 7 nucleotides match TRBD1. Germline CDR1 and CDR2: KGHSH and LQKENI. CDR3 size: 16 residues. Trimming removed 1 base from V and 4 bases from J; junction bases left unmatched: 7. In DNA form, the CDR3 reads TGTGCCAGCTCACCACAGCAGGGGGATGCCGGAAACACCATATATTTT. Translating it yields CASSPQQGDAGNTIYF.

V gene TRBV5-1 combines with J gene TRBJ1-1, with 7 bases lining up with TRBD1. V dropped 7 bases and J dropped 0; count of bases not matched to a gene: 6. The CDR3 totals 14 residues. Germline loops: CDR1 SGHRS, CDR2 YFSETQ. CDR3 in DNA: TGCGCCAGCTCACCCCAGGGGGTGAACACTGAAGCTTTCTTT. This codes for CASSPQGVNTEAFF.

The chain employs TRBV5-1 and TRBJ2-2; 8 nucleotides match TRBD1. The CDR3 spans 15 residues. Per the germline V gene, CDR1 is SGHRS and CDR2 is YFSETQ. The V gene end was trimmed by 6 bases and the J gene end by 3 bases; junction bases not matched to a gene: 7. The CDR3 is CASNPNRGDTGELFF. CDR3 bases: TGCGCCAGCAACCCGAACAGGGGGGACACCGGGGAGCTGTTTTTT.

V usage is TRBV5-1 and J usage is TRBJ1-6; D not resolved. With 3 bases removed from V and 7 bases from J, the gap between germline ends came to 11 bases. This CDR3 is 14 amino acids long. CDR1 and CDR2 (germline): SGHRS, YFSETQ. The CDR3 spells CASSSMGTNSPLHF. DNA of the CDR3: TGCGCCAGCAGCTCAATGGGCACCAATTCACCCCTCCACTTT.

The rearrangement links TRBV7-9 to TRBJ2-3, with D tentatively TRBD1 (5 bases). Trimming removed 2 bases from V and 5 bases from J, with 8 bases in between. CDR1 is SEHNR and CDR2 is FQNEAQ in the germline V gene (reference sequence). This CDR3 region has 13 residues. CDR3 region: CASSLSQGDTQYF. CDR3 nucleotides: TGTGCCAGCAGCTTATCCCAGGGAGATACGCAGTATTTT.

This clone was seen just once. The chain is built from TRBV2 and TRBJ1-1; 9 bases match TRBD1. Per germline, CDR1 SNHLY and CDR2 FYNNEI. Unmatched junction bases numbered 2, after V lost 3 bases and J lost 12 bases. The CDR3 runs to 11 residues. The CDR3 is CASSEGQGTFF. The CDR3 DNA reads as TGTGCCAGCAGTGAGGGACAGGGAACTTTCTTT.

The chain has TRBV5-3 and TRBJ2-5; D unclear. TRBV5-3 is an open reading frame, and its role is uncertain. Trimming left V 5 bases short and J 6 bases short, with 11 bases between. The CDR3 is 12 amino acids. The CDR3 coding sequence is TGTGCCAGAAGTTCTTGGGGAAAGACCCAGTACTTC. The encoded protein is CARSSWGKTQYF.

The CDR3 reads CASSLGQGVDEQFF. In DNA form, the CDR3 reads TGCGCCAGCAGCTTGGGGCAGGGGGTCGATGAGCAGTTCTTC. V gene TRBV5-1 combines with J gene TRBJ2-1, with 7 bases aligning to TRBD1. V gave up 0 bases and J gave up 8 bases; unmatched junction bases: 5. The CDR3 contains 14 residues. CDR1 and CDR2 from the germline V gene are SGHRS and YFSETQ.

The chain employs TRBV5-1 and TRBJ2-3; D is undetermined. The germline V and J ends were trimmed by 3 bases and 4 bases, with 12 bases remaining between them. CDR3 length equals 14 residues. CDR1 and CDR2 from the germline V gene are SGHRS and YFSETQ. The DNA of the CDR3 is TGCGCCAGCAGCTCGGACCCCTCATCAGATACGCAGTATTTT. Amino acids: CASSSDPSSDTQYF.

The CDR3 DNA reads as TGTGCCAGTAGTATAACACAGGGGGTCTACGAGCAGTACTTC. As protein: CASSITQGVYEQYF. The V and J genes are TRBV19 and TRBJ2-7; the match to TRBD1 covers 8 bases. CDR1 LNHDA and CDR2 SQIVND come from the germline V gene (reference sequence). The junction had 3 bases not matched to a gene; V was cut back by 2 bases and J by 3 bases. CDR3 length equals 14 residues.

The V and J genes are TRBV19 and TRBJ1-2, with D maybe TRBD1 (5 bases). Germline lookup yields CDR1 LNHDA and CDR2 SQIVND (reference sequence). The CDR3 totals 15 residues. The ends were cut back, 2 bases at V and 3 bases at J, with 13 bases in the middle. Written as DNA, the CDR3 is TGTGCCAGTAGTATATGGGGCTCATTATACTATGGCTACACCTTC. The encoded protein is CASSIWGSLYYGYTF.

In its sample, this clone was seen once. The CDR3 sequence is CSASSGTDGEKLFF. Here the CDR3 DNA reads TGCAGTGCTAGTTCCGGGACAGATGGTGAAAAACTGTTTTTT. The chain is built from TRBV20-1 and TRBJ1-4; TRBD1 agrees at 7 bases. The CDR3 consists of 14 residues. Germline CDR1 reads DFQATT; CDR2 reads SNEGSKA (reference sequence). The V and J ends lost 3 bases and 7 bases, in that order; junction bases with no gene match: 8.

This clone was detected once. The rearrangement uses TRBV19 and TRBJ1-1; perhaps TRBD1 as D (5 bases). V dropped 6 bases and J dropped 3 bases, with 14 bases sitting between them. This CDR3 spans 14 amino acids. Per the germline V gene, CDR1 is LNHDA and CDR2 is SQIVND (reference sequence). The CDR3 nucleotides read TGTGCCAGTAGGGCCCCCGGGGGTTACACTGAAGCTTTCTTT. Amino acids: CASRAPGGYTEAFF.

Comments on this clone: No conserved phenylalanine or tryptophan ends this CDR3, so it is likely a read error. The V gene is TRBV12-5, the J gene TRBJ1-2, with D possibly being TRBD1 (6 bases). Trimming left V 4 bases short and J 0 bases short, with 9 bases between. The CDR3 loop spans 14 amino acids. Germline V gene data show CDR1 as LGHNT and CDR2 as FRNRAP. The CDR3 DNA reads TGTGCTAGTGGTTCGAGGACAGCTAACTATGGCTACACCGTC. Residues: CASGSRTANYGYTV.

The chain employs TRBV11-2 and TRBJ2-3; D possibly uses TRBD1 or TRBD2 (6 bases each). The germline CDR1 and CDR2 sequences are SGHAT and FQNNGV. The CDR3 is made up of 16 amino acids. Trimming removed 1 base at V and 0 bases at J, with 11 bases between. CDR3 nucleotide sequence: TGTGCCAGCAGCTTAGCACGGGGGCTGAGCACAGATACGCAGTATTTT. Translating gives CASSLARGLSTDTQYF. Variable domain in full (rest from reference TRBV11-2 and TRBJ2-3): EAGVAQSPRYKIIEKRQSVAFWCNPISGHATLYWYQQILGQGPKLLIQFQNNGVVDDSQLPKDRFSAERLKGVDSTLKIQPAKLEDSAVYLCASSLARGLSTDTQYFGPGTRLTVL.

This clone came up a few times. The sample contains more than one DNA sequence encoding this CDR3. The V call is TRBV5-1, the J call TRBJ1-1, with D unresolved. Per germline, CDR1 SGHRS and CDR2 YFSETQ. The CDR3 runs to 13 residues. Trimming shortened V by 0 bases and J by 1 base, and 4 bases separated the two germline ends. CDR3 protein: CASSLGGNTEAFF. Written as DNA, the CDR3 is TGCGCCAGCAGCTTGGGAGGGAACACTGAAGCTTTCTTT.

CDR3 nucleotides: TGTGCCGGTGCAGGGGGACCTAATTCACCCCTCCACTTT. Translating gives CAGAGGPNSPLHF. The chain combines TRBV2 with TRBJ1-6, with 7 bases that match TRBD1. Unmatched junction bases numbered 7, after V lost 11 bases and J lost 6 bases. Germline values: CDR1 SNHLY, CDR2 FYNNEI. The CDR3 loop spans 13 amino acids.

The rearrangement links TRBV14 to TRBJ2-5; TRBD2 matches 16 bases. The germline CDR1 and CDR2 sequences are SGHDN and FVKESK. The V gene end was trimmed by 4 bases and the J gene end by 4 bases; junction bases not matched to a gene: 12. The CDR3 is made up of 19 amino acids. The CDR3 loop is CASSLGLAGGLSVVETQYF. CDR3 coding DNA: TGTGCCAGCAGCCTGGGACTAGCGGGGGGGCTTTCCGTAGTAGAGACCCAGTACTTC.

The CDR3 coding sequence is TGTGCCAGCAGCTTAACCGTGACAGGGGACAATGAGCAGTTCTTC. Protein product: CASSLTVTGDNEQFF. The chain has TRBV7-3 and TRBJ2-1, with 8 bases aligning to TRBD1. V was clipped by 0 bases and J by 5 bases; unmatched bases: 3. The germline CDR1 and CDR2 sequences are SGHTA and FQGTGA. CDR3 length equals 15 residues.

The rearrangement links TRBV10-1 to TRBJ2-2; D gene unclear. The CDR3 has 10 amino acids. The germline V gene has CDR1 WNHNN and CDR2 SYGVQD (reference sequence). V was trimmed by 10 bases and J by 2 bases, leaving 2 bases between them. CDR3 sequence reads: CATNTGELFF. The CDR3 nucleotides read TGCGCCACCAACACCGGGGAGCTGTTTTTT.

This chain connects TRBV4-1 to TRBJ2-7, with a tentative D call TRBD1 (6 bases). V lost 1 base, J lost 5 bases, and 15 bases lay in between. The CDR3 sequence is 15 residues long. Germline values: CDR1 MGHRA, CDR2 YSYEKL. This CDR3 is CASSQVGGPENEQYF. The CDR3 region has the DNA TGCGCCAGCAGCCAAGTTGGGGGCCCCGAGAACGAGCAGTACTTC.